This T cell receptor beta chain was sequenced for a study of T cell responses to AZD1222 COVID-19 vaccine. Repertoires were generated with immunoSEQ multiplex PCR, while TCRdb's copy carries only in-frame clones and drops some. Of roughly 99,000 clones listed, roughly nine tenths are singletons. With respect to this clone: What it binds is not known.

Germline CDR1 reads MDHEN; CDR2 reads SYDVKM. The CDR3 is 17 amino acids. V gave up 2 bases and J gave up 3 bases, with 14 bases separating them. Whole-study findings and limits: Seropositive status at baseline applied to only a handful of AZD1222 recipients.

This TCR was sampled from an adult who received the AZD1222 COVID-19 vaccine. This specimen was peripheral blood, taken 28 days after the second AZD1222 dose. This rearrangement joins TRBV28 to TRBJ1-6, with a tentative D call TRBD1 (5 bases). The CDR3 nucleotides read TGTGCCAGCAGTTTAACTCGGGGCAGTGGCTATAATTCACCCCTCCACTTT. Residues: CASSLTRGSGYNSPLHF.